The present T cell receptor beta chain was sequenced within a study of shared clonotypes between healthy human individuals. Sequencing used immunoSEQ multiplex PCR; TCRdb keeps in-frame clones, though not all of them. The sample includes about 2.4 million clones, approximately 90% of them seen just once. This TCR was sampled from a man in his late teens or twenties in good health. What was sequenced was naive CD4+ T cells sorted from blood. Stated subset: CD45RA+ positively selected.

CDR3 protein: CASSLVMTGRRETQYF. In nucleotides, the CDR3 is TGCGCCAGCAGCTTGGTAATGACGGGGCGCCGGGAGACCCAGTACTTC. The genes are TRBV5-1 and TRBJ2-5; D tentatively reads TRBD1 or TRBD2 (5 bases each). V was trimmed by 0 bases and J by 5 bases, leaving 17 bases between them. CDR3 length equals 16 residues. Germline V gene data show CDR1 as SGHRS and CDR2 as YFSETQ.